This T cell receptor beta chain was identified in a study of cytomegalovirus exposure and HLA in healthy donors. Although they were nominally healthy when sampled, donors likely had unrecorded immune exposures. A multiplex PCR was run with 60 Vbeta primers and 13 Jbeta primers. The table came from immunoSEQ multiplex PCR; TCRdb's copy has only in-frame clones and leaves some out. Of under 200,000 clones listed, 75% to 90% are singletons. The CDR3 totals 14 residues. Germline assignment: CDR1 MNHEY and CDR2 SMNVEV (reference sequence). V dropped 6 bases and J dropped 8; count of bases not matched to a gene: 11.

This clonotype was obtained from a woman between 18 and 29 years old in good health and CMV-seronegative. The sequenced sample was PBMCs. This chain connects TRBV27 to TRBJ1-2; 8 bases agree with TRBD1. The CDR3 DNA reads TGTGCCAGCAGCTCCGATCAGGGGGCGAGGGGCTACACCTTC. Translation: CASSSDQGARGYTF.